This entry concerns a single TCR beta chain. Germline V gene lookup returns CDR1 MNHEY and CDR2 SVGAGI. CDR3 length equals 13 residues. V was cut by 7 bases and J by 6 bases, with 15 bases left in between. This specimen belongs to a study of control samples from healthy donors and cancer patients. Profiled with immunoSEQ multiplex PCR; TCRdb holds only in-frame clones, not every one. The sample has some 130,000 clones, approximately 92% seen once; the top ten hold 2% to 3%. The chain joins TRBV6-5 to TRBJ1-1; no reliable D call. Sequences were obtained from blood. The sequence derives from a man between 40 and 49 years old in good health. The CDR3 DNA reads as TGTGCCAGCAAAGGACCCGGAGGATCTGAAGCTTTCTTT. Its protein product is CASKGPGGSEAFF.